The 23 T cell receptor beta chains given below trace back to one sample, sequenced in a study of metastatic and nonmetastatic thyroid tumors. From the PCR reads, TCRdb re-called clones with MiXCR. Of roughly 25,000 clones in the sample, around 25% were seen once. No treatment had been given to any patient before thyroid surgery. The sample consisted of tumor tissue. Source of these receptors: a male donor with papillary thyroid cancer or a benign thyroid nodule (not recorded which). Some clones in this sample may be carry-over from other donors' samples.

With respect to this clone: A much larger clone sits a single nucleotide away, making a read error possible. The chain couples TRBV19 to TRBJ2-1, with TRBD1 matching 7 bases. Germline loops: CDR1 LNHDA, CDR2 SQIVND (reference sequence). The trim removed 3 bases at V and 9 bases at J, leaving 20 bases unmatched. There are 18 residues in the CDR3. CDR3 sequence reads: CASSILLGRGNWGSEQFF. CDR3 DNA: TGTGCCAGTAGTATCCTTCTTGGCAGGGGGAACTGGGGGAGTGAGCAGTTCTTC. The full variable domain, in which reference TRBV19 and TRBJ2-1 provide the parts outside the CDR3, is DGGITQSPKYLFRKEGQNVTLSCEQNLNHDAMYWYRQDPGQGLRLIYYSQIVNDFQKGDIAEGYSVSREKKESFPLTVTSAQKNPTAFYLCASSILLGRGNWGSEQFFGPGTRLTVL.

V and J are TRBV2 and TRBJ2-6, with 12 bases that match TRBD1. CDR3 size: 16 residues. After removal of 9 bases from V and 1 base from J, the junction contained 4 bases not matched to a gene. Germline-derived CDR1 and CDR2 are SNHLY and FYNNEI. CDR3 residues: CARRDRGRSGANVLTF. CDR3 sequence (DNA): TGTGCCAGAAGGGACAGGGGGCGATCTGGGGCCAACGTCCTGACTTTC.

This clone was found many times. The CDR3 region has the DNA TGTGCCAGCAAACGGCTAGCGGCCCAAGAGACCCAGTACTTC. Protein sequence: CASKRLAAQETQYF. The chain uses TRBV6-2 or TRBV6-3 and TRBJ2-5; 7 nucleotides match TRBD2. Germline CDR1 is MNHEY and CDR2 is SVGEGT. The CDR3 loop spans 14 amino acids. Unmatched junction bases numbered 6, after V lost 7 bases and J lost 1 base.

The V and J genes are TRBV5-1 and TRBJ1-1; maybe TRBD1 (6 bases). V shed 0 bases and J shed 1 base, with 7 bases lying between them. Per germline, CDR1 SGHRS and CDR2 YFSETQ. This CDR3 has 14 residues. The DNA of the CDR3 is TGCGCCAGCAGCTTGGAGACAGGGAACACTGAAGCTTTCTTT. Encoded protein: CASSLETGNTEAFF.

This clone showed up many times. This chain links TRBV11-2 with TRBJ2-3; D perhaps matches TRBD2 (6 bases). Germline lookup yields CDR1 SGHAT and CDR2 FQNNGV. There are 15 residues in the CDR3. Between the trimmed V and J ends, which lost 5 bases and 1 base, there was a span of 13 bases. The CDR3 DNA is TGTGCCAGCAGCGGCCGGATAGCGGGCACAGATACGCAGTATTTT. Its translation is CASSGRIAGTDTQYF.

About this clone itself: A much larger clonotype is one base distant, so this may be a read error. The same CDR3 also results from other DNA sequences found in this sample. The rearrangement uses TRBV18 and TRBJ1-1; 12 bases match TRBD1. The CDR3 consists of 16 residues. In germline, CDR1 is KGHSH, CDR2 LQKENI. J lost 4 bases, V lost 6 bases, and 9 bases had no gene match. CDR3 amino acids: CASSGQGARVGTEAFF. Written as DNA, the CDR3 is TGTGCCAGCTCGGGACAGGGGGCTCGAGTGGGCACTGAAGCTTTCTTT.

This clone was recorded many times. The chain links TRBV28 to TRBJ2-7; a possible D gene is TRBD1 (6 bases). V shed 6 bases and J shed 2 bases, with 14 bases lying between them. The CDR3 totals 14 residues. CDR1 and CDR2 (germline): MDHEN, SYDVKM. This CDR3 reads CASSRPDRPYEQYF. Here the CDR3 DNA reads TGTGCCAGCAGCCGACCGGACAGACCCTACGAGCAGTACTTC. Full variable domain (rest looked up from reference TRBV28 and TRBJ2-7): DVKVTQSSRYLVKRTGEKVFLECVQDMDHENMFWYRQDPGLGLRLIYFSYDVKMKEKGDIPEGYSVSREKKERFSLILESASTNQTSMYLCASSRPDRPYEQYFGPGTRLTVT.

Sample share makes this clone medium-sized. The genes are TRBV6-2 or TRBV6-3 and TRBJ2-7, with 9 bases that match TRBD2. This CDR3 comprises 14 residues. In germline, CDR1 is MNHEY, CDR2 SVGEGT. The V segment lost 5 bases and the J segment 2 bases; nucleotides outside the gene matches: 4. In nucleotides, the CDR3 is TGTGCCAGCAGTGATGGCGGGAGGGCCTACGAGCAGTACTTC. It yields the protein CASSDGGRAYEQYF.

To note about this clone: A much larger clone sits a single nucleotide away, making a read error possible. Other DNA sequences of this sample code for an identical CDR3. The V and J genes are TRBV19 and TRBJ1-1; D gene uncertain. The CDR3 has 11 amino acids. Looked up from germline, CDR1 is LNHDA and CDR2 is SQIVND (reference sequence). CDR3 residues: CASSRNTEAFF. CDR3 DNA: TGTGCCAGTAGTAGGAACACCGAAGCTTTCTTT.

This clone has ten or more counts. This chain connects TRBV9 to TRBJ1-6; 7 bases fit TRBD1. Looked up from germline, CDR1 is SGDLS and CDR2 is YYNGEE. Trimming took 1 base from V and 7 from J; bases not matched to a gene: 5. The CDR3 loop spans 15 amino acids. The CDR3: CASSVRDRMNSPLHF. The CDR3 DNA reads TGTGCCAGCAGCGTACGGGACAGAATGAATTCACCCCTCCACTTT.

This clone was recorded at least ten times. The chain carries TRBV4-1 and TRBJ2-1, with unresolved D. Between the trimmed V and J ends, which lost 1 base and 4 bases, there was a span of 14 bases. This CDR3 contains 16 residues. CDR1 MGHRA and CDR2 YSYEKL come from the germline V gene. CDR3 sequence (DNA): TGCGCCAGCAGCCAAGTGAGGCTAGGGATTTACAATGAGCAGTTCTTC. Protein sequence: CASSQVRLGIYNEQFF.

Comment on this clone: The junction shows a germline mismatch at one end, possibly a read error. The V gene is TRBV11-2, the J gene TRBJ2-3; tentatively, D is TRBD1 or TRBD2 (5 bases each). Germline lookup yields CDR1 SGHAT and CDR2 FQNNGV. The CDR3 contains 15 residues. The CDR3 protein is CASSLGTASTDTHYF. The CDR3 nucleotides are TGTGCCAGCAGCCTCGGGACCGCTAGCACAGATACGCATTATTTT.

There are many counts of this clone. The chain carries TRBV29-1 and TRBJ2-3; D gene uncertain. The V end was cut by 7 bases, the J end by 2 bases, with 16 bases between. The V gene's germline CDR1 is SQVTM and CDR2 ANQGSEA. CDR3 size: 14 residues. The CDR3 sequence is CSDVGLVNTDTQYF. The CDR3 DNA follows: TGCAGCGATGTGGGTTTAGTGAACACAGATACGCAGTATTTT.

The chain links TRBV20-1 to TRBJ2-7, with TRBD1 matching 9 bases. Germline trimming cut 5 bases from V and 3 bases from J; bases unmatched to any gene: 11. The CDR3 has 15 amino acids. CDR1 is DFQATT, CDR2 SNEGSKA, per germline (reference sequence). The CDR3 sequence: CSAPTDRGTFYEQYF. In nucleotides, the CDR3 is TGCAGTGCTCCTACGGACAGGGGCACTTTCTACGAGCAGTACTTC.

This clone was detected ten times or more. The chain carries TRBV20-1 and TRBJ2-5; unclear D gene. Germline lookup yields CDR1 DFQATT and CDR2 SNEGSKA (reference sequence). Trimming took 0 bases from V and 6 from J, leaving 8 bases between them. CDR3 length equals 12 residues. The CDR3 sequence: CSARDLGQTQYF. The CDR3 region has the DNA TGCAGTGCTAGAGATCTCGGTCAGACCCAGTACTTC.

This clone was seen at least ten times. The chain links TRBV5-1 to TRBJ2-7; D is uncertain. The CDR3 sequence is 11 residues long. Trimming cost V 2 bases and J 7 bases, with 7 bases left between them. Germline V CDR1 and CDR2: SGHRS, YFSETQ. CDR3 protein: CASSFQEEQYF. In nucleotides, the CDR3 is TGCGCCAGCAGCTTCCAGGAGGAGCAGTACTTC. Full variable domain (remainder filled in from reference TRBV5-1 and TRBJ2-7): KAGVTQTPRYLIKTRGQQVTLSCSPISGHRSVSWYQQTPGQGLQFLFEYFSETQRNKGNFPGRFSGRQFSNSRSEMNVSTLELGDSALYLCASSFQEEQYFGPGTRLTVT.

This clone was seen repeatedly, ten times or more. The chain employs TRBV7-2 and TRBJ2-3; D may be TRBD2 (6 bases). The CDR3 consists of 15 residues. The V gene lost 1 base and the J gene lost 6 bases, with 14 bases spanning the gap. Germline V gene data show CDR1 as SGHTA and CDR2 as FQGNSA. The CDR3 reads CASSLVEGRFDTQYF. In DNA, the CDR3 is TGTGCCAGCAGCTTAGTGGAGGGCCGTTTTGATACGCAGTATTTT.

This clone is labeled medium-sized. The rearrangement joins TRBV10-1 to TRBJ1-6; no clear D gene. CDR3 size: 10 residues. V was clipped by 7 bases and J by 5 bases, with 0 bases between them. From germline, CDR1 is WNHNN and CDR2 SYGVQD (reference sequence). CDR3 nucleotides: TGCGCCAGCAATAATTCACCCCTCCACTTT. The encoded protein is CASNNSPLHF.

This clone has a count of ten or more. The chain joins TRBV19 to TRBJ2-7; perhaps TRBD2 as D (6 bases). The V end lost 6 bases, the J end lost 2 bases, and 14 bases lay between the germline ends. Germline V lookup: CDR1 LNHDA, CDR2 SQIVND (reference sequence). The CDR3 contains 14 residues. The CDR3 nucleotides are TGTGCCAGTAGGCCCCCCGGACTAACCTACGAGCAGTACTTC. Translating it yields CASRPPGLTYEQYF.

This clone was counted ten times or more. The chain is built from TRBV29-1 and TRBJ2-1; no definite D call. This CDR3 contains 14 residues. Germline CDR1 is SQVTM and CDR2 is ANQGSEA. V dropped 5 bases and J dropped 2 bases, with 13 bases sitting between them. CDR3 residues: CSVSLASAYNEQFF. The CDR3 bases are TGCAGCGTTTCCCTCGCGTCAGCCTACAATGAGCAGTTCTTC.

This clone was seen ten or more times. V gene TRBV19 combines with J gene TRBJ2-5; 9 bases map to TRBD1. The trim removed 10 bases at V and 5 bases at J, leaving 11 bases unmatched. The CDR3 is made up of 14 amino acids. Per germline, CDR1 LNHDA and CDR2 SQIVND (reference sequence). CDR3 amino acids: CATTPRDRVETQYF. DNA of the CDR3: TGTGCCACCACACCCCGGGACAGGGTTGAGACCCAGTACTTC.

This clone appeared many times. Other nucleotide sequences in the sample specify the same CDR3. The rearrangement joins TRBV15 to TRBJ2-1, with 11 bases fitting TRBD2. V trimming: 3 bases; J trimming: 0 bases; junction bases outside the gene matches: 4. The CDR3 spans 17 residues. From germline, CDR1 is LNHNV and CDR2 YYDKDF (reference sequence). The CDR3 nucleotides are TGTGCCACCAGCAGCAGACTAGCGGGGAGCTCCTACAATGAGCAGTTCTTC. Translated: CATSSRLAGSSYNEQFF.

Notes on this clone: A read error may be the cause here, since a much bigger clone is one base away. CDR3 amino acids: CASSFETGINQPQHF. The CDR3 DNA follows: TGTGCCAGCAGTTTCGAGACAGGGATTAATCAGCCCCAGCATTTT. The chain recombines TRBV12-3 or TRBV12-4 with TRBJ1-5, with TRBD1 matching 7 bases. The CDR3 runs 15 residues. The V gene end was trimmed by 3 bases and the J gene end by 4 bases; junction bases not matched to a gene: 6.